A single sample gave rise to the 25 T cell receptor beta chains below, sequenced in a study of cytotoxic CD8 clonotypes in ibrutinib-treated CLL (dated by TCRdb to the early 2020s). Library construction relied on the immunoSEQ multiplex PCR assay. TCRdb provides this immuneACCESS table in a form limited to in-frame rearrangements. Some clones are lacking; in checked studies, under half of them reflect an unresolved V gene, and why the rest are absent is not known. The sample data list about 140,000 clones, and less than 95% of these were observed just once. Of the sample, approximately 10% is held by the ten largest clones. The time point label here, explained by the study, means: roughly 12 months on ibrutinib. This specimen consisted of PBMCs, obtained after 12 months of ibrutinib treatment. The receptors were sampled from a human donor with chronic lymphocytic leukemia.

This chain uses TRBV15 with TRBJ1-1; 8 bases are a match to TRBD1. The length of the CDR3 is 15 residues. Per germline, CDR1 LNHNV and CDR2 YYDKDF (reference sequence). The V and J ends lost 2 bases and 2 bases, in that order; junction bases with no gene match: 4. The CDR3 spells CATSRPGQGNTEAFF. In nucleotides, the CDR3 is TGTGCCACCAGCAGACCCGGACAGGGAAACACTGAAGCTTTCTTT.

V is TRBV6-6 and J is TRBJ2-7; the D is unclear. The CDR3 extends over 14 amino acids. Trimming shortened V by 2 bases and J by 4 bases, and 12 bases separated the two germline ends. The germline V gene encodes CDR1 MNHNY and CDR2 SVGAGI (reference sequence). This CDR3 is CASSYQSNPYEQYF. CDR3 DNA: TGTGCCAGCAGTTACCAAAGCAACCCTTACGAGCAGTACTTC.

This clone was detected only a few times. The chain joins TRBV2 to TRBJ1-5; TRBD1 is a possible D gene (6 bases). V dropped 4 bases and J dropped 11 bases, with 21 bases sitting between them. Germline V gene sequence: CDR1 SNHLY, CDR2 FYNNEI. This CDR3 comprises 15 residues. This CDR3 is CASSGSQGFLGSQHF. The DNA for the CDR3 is TGTGCCAGCAGTGGAAGTCAGGGGTTCTTAGGGTCCCAGCATTTT. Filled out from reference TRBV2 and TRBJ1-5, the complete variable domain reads EPEVTQTPSHQVTQMGQEVILRCVPISNHLYFYWYRQILGQKVEFLVSFYNNEISEKSEIFDDQFSVERPDGSNFTLKIRSTKLEDSAMYFCASSGSQGFLGSQHFGDGTRLSIL.

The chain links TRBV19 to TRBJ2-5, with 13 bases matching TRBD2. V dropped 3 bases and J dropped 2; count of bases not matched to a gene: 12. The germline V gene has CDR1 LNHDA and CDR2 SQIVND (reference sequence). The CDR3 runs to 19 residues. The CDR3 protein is CASSISGLAGVGVQETQYF. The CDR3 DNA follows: TGTGCCAGTAGTATCTCTGGACTAGCGGGAGTGGGGGTACAAGAGACCCAGTACTTC.

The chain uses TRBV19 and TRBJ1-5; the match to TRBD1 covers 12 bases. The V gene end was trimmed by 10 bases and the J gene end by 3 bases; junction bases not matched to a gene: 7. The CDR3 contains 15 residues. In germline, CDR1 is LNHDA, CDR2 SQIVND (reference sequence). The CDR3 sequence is CATIRGQGANQPQHF. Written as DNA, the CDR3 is TGTGCCACCATACGGGGACAGGGGGCCAATCAGCCCCAGCATTTT.

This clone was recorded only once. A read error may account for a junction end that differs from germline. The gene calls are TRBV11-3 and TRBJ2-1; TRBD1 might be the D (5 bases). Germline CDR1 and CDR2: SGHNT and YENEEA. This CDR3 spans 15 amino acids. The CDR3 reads CASSLDSRRDNEQFF. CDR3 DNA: TGTGCCAGCAGCCTAGACAGTCGACGGGACAATGAGCAGTTCTTC.

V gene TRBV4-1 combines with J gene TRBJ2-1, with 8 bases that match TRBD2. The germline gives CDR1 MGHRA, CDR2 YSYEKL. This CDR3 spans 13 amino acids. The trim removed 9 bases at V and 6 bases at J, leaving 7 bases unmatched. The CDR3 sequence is CASALAVSNEQFF. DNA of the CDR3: TGCGCCAGTGCACTAGCGGTGAGCAATGAGCAGTTCTTC.

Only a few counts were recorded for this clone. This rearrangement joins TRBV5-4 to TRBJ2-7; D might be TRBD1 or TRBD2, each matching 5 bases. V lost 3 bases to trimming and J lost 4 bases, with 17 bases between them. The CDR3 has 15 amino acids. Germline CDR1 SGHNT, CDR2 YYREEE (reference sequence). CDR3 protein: CASSSPGQSLYEQYF. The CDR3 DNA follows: TGTGCCAGCAGCTCGCCGGGGCAGAGTTTATACGAGCAGTACTTC.

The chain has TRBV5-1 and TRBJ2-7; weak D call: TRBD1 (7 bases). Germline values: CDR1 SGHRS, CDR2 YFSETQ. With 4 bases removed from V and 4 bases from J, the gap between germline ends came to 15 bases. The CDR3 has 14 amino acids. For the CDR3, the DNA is TGCGCCAGCAGCCGGGGGACAGATCCATACGAGCAGTACTTC. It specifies CASSRGTDPYEQYF.

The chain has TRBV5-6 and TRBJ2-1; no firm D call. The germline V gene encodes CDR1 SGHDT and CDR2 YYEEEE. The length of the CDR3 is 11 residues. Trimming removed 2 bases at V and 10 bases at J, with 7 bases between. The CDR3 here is CASSLRLEQFF. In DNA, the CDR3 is TGTGCCAGCAGCTTACGGCTCGAGCAGTTCTTC.

CDR3 sequence reads: CASSLWAPGGINTIYF. In nucleotides, the CDR3 is TGTGCCAGCAGTTTATGGGCCCCCGGGGGGATTAACACCATATATTTT. The rearrangement uses TRBV28 and TRBJ1-3; TRBD1 might be the D (5 bases). The CDR3 runs 16 residues. V was pared by 0 bases and J by 7 bases, with 16 bases between. CDR1 MDHEN and CDR2 SYDVKM come from the germline V gene.

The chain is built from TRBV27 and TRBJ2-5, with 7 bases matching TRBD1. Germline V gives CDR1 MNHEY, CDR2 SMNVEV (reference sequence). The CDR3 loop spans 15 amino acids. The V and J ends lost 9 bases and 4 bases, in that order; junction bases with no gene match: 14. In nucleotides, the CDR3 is TGTGCCAGTCAAATGGGACAGAGTAATCGAGAGACCCAGTACTTC. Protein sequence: CASQMGQSNRETQYF.

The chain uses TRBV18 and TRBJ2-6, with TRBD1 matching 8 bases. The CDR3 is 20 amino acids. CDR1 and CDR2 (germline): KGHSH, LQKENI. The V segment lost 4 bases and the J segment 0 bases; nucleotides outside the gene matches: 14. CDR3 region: CASSRSSFGQGSSGANVLTF. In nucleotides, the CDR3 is TGTGCCAGCTCACGCTCCTCGTTCGGACAGGGTAGCTCTGGGGCCAACGTCCTGACTTTC.

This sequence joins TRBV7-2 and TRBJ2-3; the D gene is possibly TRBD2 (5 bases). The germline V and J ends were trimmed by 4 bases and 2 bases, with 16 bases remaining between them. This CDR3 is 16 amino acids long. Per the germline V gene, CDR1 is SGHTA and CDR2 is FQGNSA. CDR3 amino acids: CASSSGLTGYTDTQYF. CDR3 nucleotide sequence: TGTGCCAGCAGCTCCGGGCTGACGGGGTACACAGATACGCAGTATTTT.

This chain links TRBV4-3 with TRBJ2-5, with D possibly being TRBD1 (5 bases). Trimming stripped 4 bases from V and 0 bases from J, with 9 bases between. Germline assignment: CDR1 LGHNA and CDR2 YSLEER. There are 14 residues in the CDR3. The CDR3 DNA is TGCGCCAGCAGCCTAGACAGAAACCAAGAGACCCAGTACTTC. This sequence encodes CASSLDRNQETQYF.

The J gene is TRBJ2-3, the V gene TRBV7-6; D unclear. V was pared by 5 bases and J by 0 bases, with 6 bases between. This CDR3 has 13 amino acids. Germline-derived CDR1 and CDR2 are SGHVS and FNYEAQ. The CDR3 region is CASSLLSTDTQYF. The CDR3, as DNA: TGTGCCAGCAGCCTGTTGAGCACAGATACGCAGTATTTT.

The CDR3 spells CASSSNLGNSYEQYF. CDR3 nucleotides: TGTGCCAGCAGCTCCAACCTAGGGAACTCCTACGAGCAGTACTTC. The chain links TRBV13 to TRBJ2-7; D gene unclear. The CDR3 is 15 amino acids. Germline V CDR1 and CDR2: PRHDT, FYEKMQ (reference sequence). With 4 bases removed from V and 0 bases from J, the gap between germline ends came to 13 bases.

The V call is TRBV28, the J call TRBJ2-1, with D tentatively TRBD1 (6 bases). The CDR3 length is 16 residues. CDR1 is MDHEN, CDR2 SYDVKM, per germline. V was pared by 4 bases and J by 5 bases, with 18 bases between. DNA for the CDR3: TGTGCCAGCAGTTCAGCGACAGGCCCCTACCACAATGAGCAGTTCTTC. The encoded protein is CASSSATGPYHNEQFF.

The CDR3 DNA reads TGTGCCAGCAGTGAAGAATGGGGGGGGCAGTTCTTC. This gives the protein CASSEEWGGQFF. The chain uses TRBV2 and TRBJ2-1; 7 nucleotides match TRBD2. V lost 1 base to trimming and J lost 12 bases; unmatched junction nucleotides: 3. The germline CDR1 and CDR2 sequences are SNHLY and FYNNEI. The CDR3 has 12 residues.

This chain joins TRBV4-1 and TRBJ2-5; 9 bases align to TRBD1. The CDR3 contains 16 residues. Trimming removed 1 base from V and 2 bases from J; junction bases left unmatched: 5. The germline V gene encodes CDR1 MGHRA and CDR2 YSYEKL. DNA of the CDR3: TGCGCCAGCAGCCAAGTAGGGACAGGGATACAAGAGACCCAGTACTTC. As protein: CASSQVGTGIQETQYF.

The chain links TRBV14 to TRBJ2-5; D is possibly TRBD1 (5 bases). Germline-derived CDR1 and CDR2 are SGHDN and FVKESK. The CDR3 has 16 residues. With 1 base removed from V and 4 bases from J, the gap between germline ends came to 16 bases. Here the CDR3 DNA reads TGTGCCAGCAGCCAAGTGTTGGCAGGGTTAACAGAGACCCAGTACTTC. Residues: CASSQVLAGLTETQYF.

The CDR3 nucleotides read TGTGCCAGCAGCCAGCAGGGGGGACTCGGGAACACCATATATTTT. Translation: CASSQQGGLGNTIYF. This chain links TRBV7-2 with TRBJ1-3, with 7 bases identical to TRBD1. Germline V gene sequence: CDR1 SGHTA, CDR2 FQGNSA. The V segment lost 5 bases and the J segment 7 bases; nucleotides outside the gene matches: 11. The CDR3 extends over 15 amino acids.

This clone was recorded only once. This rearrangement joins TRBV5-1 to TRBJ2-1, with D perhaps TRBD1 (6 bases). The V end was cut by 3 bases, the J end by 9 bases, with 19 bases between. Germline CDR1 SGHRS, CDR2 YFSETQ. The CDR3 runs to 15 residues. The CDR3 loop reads CASSSGTRKSSEQFF. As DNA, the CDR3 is TGCGCCAGCAGCTCAGGGACAAGGAAATCAAGTGAGCAGTTCTTC.

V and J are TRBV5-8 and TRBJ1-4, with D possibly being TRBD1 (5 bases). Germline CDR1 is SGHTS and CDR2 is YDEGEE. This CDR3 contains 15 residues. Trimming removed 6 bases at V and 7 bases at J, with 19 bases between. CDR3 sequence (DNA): TGTGCCAGCAACCTGGGGGGGGGATCAGGTGAAAAACTGTTTTTT. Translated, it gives CASNLGGGSGEKLFF.

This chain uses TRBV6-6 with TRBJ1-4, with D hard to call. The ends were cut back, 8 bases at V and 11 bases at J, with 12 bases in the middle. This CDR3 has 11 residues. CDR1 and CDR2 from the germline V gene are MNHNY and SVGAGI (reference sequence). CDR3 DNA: TGTGCCAGCCTAAGTCAGAAGAAACTGTTTTTT. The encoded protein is CASLSQKKLFF.